The rows below give T cell receptor beta chains drawn from one sample of a study of blood T cell repertoires in COVID-19. Profiling relied on immunoSEQ multiplex PCR, and the TCRdb table lists in-frame clones only, not all of them. The repertoire holds approximately 140,000 clones, with approximately 84% as singletons. Sequencing was done on a sample of peripheral blood. These TCRs come from an elderly woman with acute or convalescent COVID-19. Each CDR3 is given with its conserved first and last residue. D genes are given only for firm matches. Size is stated for part of the rows, as once, few or many counts, or as a class when the clone is expanded.

j_gene | abundance | v_gene | d_gene | CDR3aa | CDR3nt
TRBJ2-5 | NA | TRBV6-2/TRBV6-3 | NA | CASSYFRGETQYF | TGTGCCAGCAGTTATTTCCGCGGCGAGACCCAGTACTTC
TRBJ2-7 | NA | TRBV11-2 | TRBD1 | CASSLVSGTGAYEQYF | TGTGCCAGCAGCTTAGTATCGGGGACAGGGGCCTACGAGCAGTACTTC
TRBJ2-7 | NA | TRBV4-1 | TRBD1 | CASSPRDRGQYEQYF | TGCGCCAGCAGCCCCCGGGACAGGGGGCAATACGAGCAGTACTTC
TRBJ1-5 | NA | TRBV19 | NA | CASIGARGPNQPQHF | TGTGCCAGTATAGGGGCCAGGGGCCCCAATCAGCCCCAGCATTTT
TRBJ2-5 | few | TRBV6-2/TRBV6-3 | TRBD2 | CASSYGLARETQYF | TGTGCCAGCAGTTACGGACTAGCACGGGAGACCCAGTACTTC
TRBJ2-5 | NA | TRBV9 | NA | CASSVFGEPQETQYF | TGTGCCAGCAGCGTATTCGGGGAACCCCAAGAGACCCAGTACTTC
TRBJ2-3 | NA | TRBV5-1 | NA | CASSLERPLVSTDTQYF | TGCGCCAGCAGCTTGGAAAGACCTCTAGTGAGCACAGATACGCAGTATTTT
TRBJ2-3 | NA | TRBV10-3 | TRBD2 | CAISELAAPSTDTQYF | TGTGCCATCAGTGAACTAGCGGCGCCTAGCACAGATACGCAGTATTTT
TRBJ2-6 | NA | TRBV6-5 | NA | CASSSQGGGANVLTF | TGTGCCAGCAGTTCACAGGGTGGTGGGGCCAACGTCCTGACTTTC
TRBJ1-1 | NA | TRBV7-9 | TRBD1 | CASSLSDRGSEAFF | TGTGCCAGCAGCTTATCGGACAGGGGGTCTGAAGCTTTCTTT
TRBJ1-2 | NA | TRBV6-5 | NA | CASSWERNGYTF | TGTGCCAGCAGTTGGGAGAGAAATGGCTACACCTTC
TRBJ2-1 | NA | TRBV5-4 | TRBD2 | CASSLGTSAGHNEQFF | TGTGCCAGCAGCTTGGGGACTAGCGCGGGGCACAATGAGCAGTTCTTC
TRBJ2-1 | NA | TRBV3-1/TRBV3-2 | NA | CASSQPAQRSDNEQFF | TGTGCCAGCAGCCAGCCAGCCCAGCGGAGTGACAATGAGCAGTTCTTC
TRBJ2-7 | few | TRBV20-1 | NA | CSALRSYEQYF | TGCAGTGCTCTCCGTTCCTACGAGCAGTACTTC
TRBJ1-1 | once | TRBV3-1/TRBV3-2 | TRBD1 | CASSQTKGARNTEAFF | TGTGCCAGCAGCCAAACGAAGGGGGCCAGGAACACTGAAGCTTTCTTT
TRBJ1-2 | NA | TRBV4-3 | TRBD1 | CASSPTRLSGTGKGYTF | TGCGCCAGCAGCCCGACACGCCTTTCCGGGACAGGGAAGGGCTACACCTTC
TRBJ1-5 | NA | TRBV7-8 | TRBD1 | CASSLLGTGRPNQPQHF | TGTGCCAGCAGCTTATTAGGGACAGGACGCCCCAATCAGCCCCAGCATTTT
TRBJ1-1 | once | TRBV6-5 | NA | CASSYMNTEAFF | TGTGCCAGCAGTTATATGAACACTGAAGCTTTCTTT
TRBJ1-3 | NA | TRBV5-6 | NA | CASSLEGVASGNTIYF | TGTGCCAGCAGCCTAGAAGGGGTAGCCTCTGGAAACACCATATATTTT
TRBJ2-5 | NA | TRBV7-2 | TRBD1 | CASSTRQGRRGETQYF | TGTGCCAGCAGCACTCGACAGGGGCGACGAGGGGAGACCCAGTACTTC
TRBJ2-7 | few | TRBV7-9 | TRBD2 | CASSARDSGTSGISYEQYF | TGTGCCAGCAGCGCCCGGGACAGCGGGACTAGCGGTATCTCCTACGAGCAGTACTTC
TRBJ2-7 | few | TRBV7-2 | TRBD2 | CASSLASGGVPLEQYF | TGTGCCAGCAGCTTAGCTAGCGGGGGGGTCCCACTCGAGCAGTACTTC
TRBJ2-2 | NA | TRBV30 | TRBD1 | CACKGQVNTGELFF | TGTGCCTGCAAGGGACAGGTGAACACCGGGGAGCTGTTTTTT
TRBJ2-5 | NA | TRBV2 | TRBD2 | CASSSLAGGRETQYF | TGTGCCAGCAGTTCCCTAGCGGGAGGGCGAGAGACCCAGTACTTC
TRBJ2-1 | NA | TRBV10-1 | TRBD2 | CASSGLAANNEQFF | TGCGCCAGCAGCGGACTAGCAGCGAACAATGAGCAGTTCTTC
TRBJ2-7 | NA | TRBV5-1 | TRBD2 | CASSLAPLAGTYEQYF | TGCGCCAGCAGCTTGGCCCCACTAGCGGGGACCTACGAGCAGTACTTC
TRBJ2-6 | NA | TRBV30 | TRBD1 | CAWSTGVGGANVLTF | TGTGCCTGGAGCACAGGGGTAGGCGGGGCCAACGTCCTGACTTTC
TRBJ1-1 | NA | TRBV6-5 | NA | CASSYSKGVNTEAFF | TGTGCCAGCAGTTACTCGAAGGGGGTGAACACTGAAGCTTTCTTT
TRBJ1-6 | NA | TRBV7-2 | TRBD1 | CASSLVPGQGNSPLHF | TGTGCCAGCAGCTTAGTTCCCGGACAGGGGAATTCACCCCTCCACTTT
TRBJ1-2 | NA | TRBV5-4 | TRBD1 | CASSEGQGQLGYTF | TGTGCCAGCAGCGAGGGACAGGGGCAGCTTGGCTACACCTTC
TRBJ2-3 | NA | TRBV7-2 | NA | CASSSQVSGTDTQYF | TGTGCCAGCAGCTCACAGGTGAGCGGCACAGATACGCAGTATTTT
TRBJ1-4 | NA | TRBV9 | TRBD1 | CASSTRQGMGEKLFF | TGTGCCAGCAGCACCAGACAGGGTATGGGAGAAAAACTGTTTTTT
TRBJ1-2 | NA | TRBV19 | TRBD1 | CASREPGQGHYGYTF | TGTGCCAGTAGGGAGCCGGGACAGGGTCACTATGGCTACACCTTC
TRBJ1-2 | NA | TRBV5-4 | TRBD1 | CASSWGTGQFYGYTF | TGTGCCAGCAGCTGGGGGACAGGGCAGTTCTATGGCTACACCTTC
TRBJ2-3 | NA | TRBV6-2/TRBV6-3 | NA | CASSYSGARTDTQYF | TGTGCCAGCAGTTACTCGGGGGCCCGCACAGATACGCAGTATTTT
TRBJ2-1 | NA | TRBV7-9 | TRBD2 | CASSLSTSGHNEQFF | TGTGCCAGCAGCTTATCCACTAGCGGACACAATGAGCAGTTCTTC
TRBJ2-3 | NA | TRBV18 | NA | CASSPRLLGLSTDTQYF | TGTGCCAGCTCACCGCGGTTGCTAGGCCTTAGCACAGATACGCAGTATTTT
TRBJ2-1 | NA | TRBV30 | TRBD1 | CAWSVEGTGQFF | TGTGCCTGGAGTGTAGAAGGGACAGGGCAGTTCTTC
TRBJ1-2 | NA | TRBV7-2 | NA | CASSLGGARFDSYTF | TGTGCCAGCAGCTTAGGCGGGGCGCGATTTGATAGCTACACCTTC
TRBJ2-7 | once | TRBV25-1 | NA | CASSARWGDIGEQYF | TGTGCCAGCAGTGCCCGGTGGGGGGATATCGGCGAGCAGTACTTC
TRBJ2-7 | NA | TRBV7-2 | TRBD1 | CASSPPGQYEQYF | TGTGCCAGCAGCCCTCCGGGACAGTACGAGCAGTACTTC
TRBJ2-1 | NA | TRBV4-3 | TRBD2 | CASSQDWTSVTLNEQFF | TGCGCCAGCAGCCAAGACTGGACTAGCGTCACCCTCAATGAGCAGTTCTTC
TRBJ2-3 | NA | TRBV4-3 | NA | CASSLPHCRGRTYTQYF | TGCGCCAGCAGCCTGCCGCACTGCCGGGGGAGAACTTATACGCAGTATTTT
TRBJ1-3 | NA | TRBV3-1/TRBV3-2 | NA | CASSQMATSGNTIYF | TGTGCCAGCAGCCAAATGGCCACCTCTGGAAACACCATATATTTT
TRBJ2-7 | NA | TRBV5-1 | NA | CASSLEAATVAGEQYF | TGCGCCAGCAGCTTGGAAGCGGCCACAGTGGCTGGAGAGCAGTACTTC
TRBJ2-4 | NA | TRBV5-1 | NA | CASKNRIRLAKNIQYF | TGCGCCAGCAAAAATCGAATTCGACTGGCCAAAAACATTCAGTACTTC
TRBJ2-1 | NA | TRBV6-2/TRBV6-3 | TRBD1 | CASSRDRDLDNEQFF | TGTGCCAGCAGCCGGGACAGGGACCTGGACAATGAGCAGTTCTTC
TRBJ2-7 | NA | TRBV27 | NA | CASVANAEGGEQYF | TGTGCCAGCGTCGCTAACGCCGAAGGGGGCGAGCAGTACTTC
TRBJ2-7 | few | TRBV20-1 | NA | CSASRTSYEQYF | TGCAGTGCTAGTCGGACTTCCTACGAGCAGTACTTC
TRBJ2-7 | NA | TRBV23-1 | TRBD1 | CASSPFNLYDIGTGVYEQYF | TGCGCCAGCAGTCCCTTTAACCTGTACGATATTGGGACAGGGGTGTACGAGCAGTACTTC